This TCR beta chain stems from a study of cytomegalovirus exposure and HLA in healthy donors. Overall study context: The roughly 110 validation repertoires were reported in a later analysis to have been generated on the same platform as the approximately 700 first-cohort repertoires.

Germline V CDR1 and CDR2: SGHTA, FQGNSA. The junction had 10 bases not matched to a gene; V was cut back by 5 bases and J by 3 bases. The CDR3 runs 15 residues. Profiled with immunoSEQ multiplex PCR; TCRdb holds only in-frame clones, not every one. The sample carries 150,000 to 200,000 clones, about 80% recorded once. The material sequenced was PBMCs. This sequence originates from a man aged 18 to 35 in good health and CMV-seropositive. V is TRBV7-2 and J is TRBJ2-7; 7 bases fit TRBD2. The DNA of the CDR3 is TGTGCCAGCAGCCAAAGTTGGGCTAGCGGCTACGAGCAGTACTTC. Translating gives CASSQSWASGYEQYF.